This TCR beta chain emerged from a study of response to subunit inactivated influenza vaccine. The V gene's germline CDR1 is DFQATT and CDR2 SNEGSKA (reference sequence). V was trimmed by 2 bases and J by 9 bases, leaving 8 bases between them. CDR3 length equals 11 residues. On this clonotype: The target antigen is unknown.

The study, taken as a whole, reports: Authors proposed each seasonal influenza vaccination draws in few new T cells.

TCRdb re-called the RT-PCR reads with MiXCR, one entry per CDR3 protein. The table records 540,000 or so distinct CDR3 sequences, 13% of them present only once. The specimen was PBMCs from blood, collected roughly 6 weeks after vaccination. The chain links TRBV20-1 to TRBJ2-1; D call uncertain. The TCR comes from a man aged 45-65 years who received an inactivated influenza vaccine. The CDR3 reads CSARPKGEQFF. In DNA form, the CDR3 reads TGCAGTGCTAGACCCAAAGGTGAGCAGTTCTTC.